This TCR beta chain came from a study of PD-1 blockade in classical Hodgkin lymphoma. The patients all showed relapse after autologous stem cell transplantation, while their brentuximab vedotin exposure varied. Sequencing was performed with immunoSEQ multiplex PCR; in TCRdb, only in-frame clones are kept and a portion is missing. Of roughly 15,000 clones listed, about 66% are singletons. The CDR3 is 17 amino acids. V lost 4 bases to trimming and J lost 3 bases; unmatched junction nucleotides: 13. The germline V gene encodes CDR1 LNHDA and CDR2 SQIVND (reference sequence). The sequence was obtained from a human donor with classical Hodgkin lymphoma. The rearrangement uses TRBV19 and TRBJ2-7, with 9 bases lining up with TRBD2. The sample in question was peripheral blood mononuclear cells (PBMCs), obtained before the second cycle of nivolumab. The CDR3 bases are TGTGCCAGTAGTACCAAAATTACGGCTAGCGGGATCTACGAGCAGTACTTC. It encodes CASSTKITASGIYEQYF.